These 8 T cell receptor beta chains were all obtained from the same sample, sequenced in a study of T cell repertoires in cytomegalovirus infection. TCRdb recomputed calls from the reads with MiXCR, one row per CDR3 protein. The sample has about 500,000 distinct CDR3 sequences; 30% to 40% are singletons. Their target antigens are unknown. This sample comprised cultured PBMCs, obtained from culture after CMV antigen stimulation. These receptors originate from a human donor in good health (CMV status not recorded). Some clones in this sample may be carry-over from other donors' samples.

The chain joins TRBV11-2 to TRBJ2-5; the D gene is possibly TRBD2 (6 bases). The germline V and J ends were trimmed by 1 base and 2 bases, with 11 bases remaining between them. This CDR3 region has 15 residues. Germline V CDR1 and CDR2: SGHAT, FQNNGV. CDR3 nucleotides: TGTGCCAGCAGCTTAGTGTTCGGGGGTCAAGAGACCCAGTACTTC. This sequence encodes CASSLVFGGQETQYF.

CDR3 sequence: CASSLRQGTGQPQHF. The CDR3 coding sequence is TGTGCCAGCAGTTTAAGGCAGGGGACTGGACAGCCCCAGCATTTT. The gene calls are TRBV12-3 or TRBV12-4 and TRBJ1-5, with a tentative D call TRBD1 (6 bases). This CDR3 spans 15 amino acids. Trimming cost V 2 bases and J 7 bases, with 15 bases left between them.

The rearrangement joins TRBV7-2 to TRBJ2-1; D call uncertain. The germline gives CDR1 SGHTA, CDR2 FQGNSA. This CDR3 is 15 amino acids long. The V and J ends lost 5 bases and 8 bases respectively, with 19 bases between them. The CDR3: CASSLQPGARDEQFF. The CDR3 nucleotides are TGTGCCAGCAGCCTTCAACCCGGAGCTCGGGATGAGCAGTTCTTC.

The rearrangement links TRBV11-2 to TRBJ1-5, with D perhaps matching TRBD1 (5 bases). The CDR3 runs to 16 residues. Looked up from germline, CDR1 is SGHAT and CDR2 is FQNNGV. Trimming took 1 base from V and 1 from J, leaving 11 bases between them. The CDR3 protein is CASSLGTPRSNQPQHF. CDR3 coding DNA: TGTGCCAGCAGCTTAGGGACACCCCGGAGCAATCAGCCCCAGCATTTT. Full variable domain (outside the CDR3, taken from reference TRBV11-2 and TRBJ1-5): EAGVAQSPRYKIIEKRQSVAFWCNPISGHATLYWYQQILGQGPKLLIQFQNNGVVDDSQLPKDRFSAERLKGVDSTLKIQPAKLEDSAVYLCASSLGTPRSNQPQHFGDGTRLSIL.

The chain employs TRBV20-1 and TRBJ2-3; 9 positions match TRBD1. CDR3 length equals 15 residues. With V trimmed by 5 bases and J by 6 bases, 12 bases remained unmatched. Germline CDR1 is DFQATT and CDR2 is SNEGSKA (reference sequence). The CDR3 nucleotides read TGCAGTGCTGGGGGAGGACAGGGGAGATCGGATACGCAGTATTTT. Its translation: CSAGGGQGRSDTQYF.

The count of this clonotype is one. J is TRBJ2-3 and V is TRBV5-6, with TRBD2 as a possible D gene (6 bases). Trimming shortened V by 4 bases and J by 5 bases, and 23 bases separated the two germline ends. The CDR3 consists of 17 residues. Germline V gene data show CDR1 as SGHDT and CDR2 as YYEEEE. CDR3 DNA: TGTGCCAGCAGCCCGGTGGGGGTTCGGGGGAACCGAGATACGCAGTATTTT. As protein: CASSPVGVRGNRDTQYF.

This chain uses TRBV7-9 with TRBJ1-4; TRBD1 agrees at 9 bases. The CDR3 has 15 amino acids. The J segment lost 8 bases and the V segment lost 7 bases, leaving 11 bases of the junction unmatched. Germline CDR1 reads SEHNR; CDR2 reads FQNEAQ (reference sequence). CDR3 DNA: TGTGCCAGCACCCCATTCGGACAGGGGCGGGAAAAACTGTTTTTT. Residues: CASTPFGQGREKLFF.

Written as DNA, the CDR3 is TGTGCCAGCAGCTGGGCTGACTATGGCTACACCTTC. Translating gives CASSWADYGYTF. The V call is TRBV11-2, the J call TRBJ1-2, with unresolved D. The V gene lost 4 bases and the J gene lost 3 bases, with 6 bases spanning the gap. Per germline, CDR1 SGHAT and CDR2 FQNNGV. This CDR3 spans 12 amino acids.